The rows below give T cell receptor beta chains drawn from one sample of a study of chronic HIV infection and antiretroviral therapy. Each CDR3 protein is one row after TCRdb ran MiXCR on the 5' RACE reads. The profile shows more than 40,000 distinct CDR3 sequences, 19% of them singletons. The sample comprised peripheral blood. Receptor source: an adult who had HIV and had not received antiretroviral therapy, or was an uninfected healthy control (not recorded which). Each CDR3 is given with its conserved first and last residue. D genes are given only for firm matches. Size is omitted from some rows. Given values are once, few, many or a class for expanded clones.

D,V,size,length,J,CDR3,DNA
TRBD2,TRBV20-1,few,18,TRBJ2-7,CSARVSSLAGGSSYEQYF,TGCAGTGCTAGAGTCTCTTCCTTAGCGGGAGGGAGCTCCTACGAGCAGTACTTC
TRBD1,TRBV6-2/TRBV6-3,-,18,TRBJ2-6,CASRPTWTGQSGANVLTF,TGTGCCAGCCGCCCCACCTGGACAGGGCAGTCTGGGGCCAACGTCCTGACTTTC
TRBD2,TRBV20-1,-,18,TRBJ2-7,CSASPPASGRAPSYEQYF,TGCAGTGCTAGCCCCCCCGCTAGCGGGAGGGCCCCCTCCTACGAGCAGTACTTC
TRBD1,TRBV27,few,15,TRBJ2-4,CASRYGQGVENIQYF,TGTGCCAGCAGATACGGACAGGGGGTAGAAAACATTCAGTACTTC
-,TRBV7-9,-,12,TRBJ2-7,CASSLGDKGQYF,TGTGCCAGCAGCTTAGGGGACAAGGGGCAGTACTTC
TRBD2,TRBV5-1,few,17,TRBJ2-3,CASSIRGDGYSTDTQYF,TGCGCCAGCAGCATCCGGGGGGACGGGTATTCCACAGATACGCAGTATTTT
-,TRBV6-5,few,10,TRBJ2-3,CASKYETEYF,TGTGCCAGCAAATACGAAACAGAGTATTTT
TRBD2,TRBV18,few,16,TRBJ2-5,CASSPLSGGPRETQYF,TGTGCCAGCTCACCACTGTCGGGAGGGCCTAGAGAGACCCAGTACTTC
TRBD2,TRBV28,-,16,TRBJ2-7,CASSPWTSGRSYEQYF,TGTGCCAGCAGCCCTTGGACTAGCGGGAGGTCCTACGAGCAGTACTTC
TRBD2,TRBV4-2,-,16,TRBJ2-3,CASSQAASGSGDTQYF,TGTGCCAGCAGCCAAGCGGCTAGCGGGAGCGGTGATACGCAGTATTTT
-,TRBV20-1,-,14,TRBJ1-5,CSAIGGPYNQPQHF,TGCAGTGCTATCGGGGGCCCCTACAATCAGCCCCAGCATTTT
-,TRBV4-2,few,13,TRBJ1-1,CASSLRRLTEAFF,TGTGCCAGCAGCCTCCGGCGGCTCACTGAAGCTTTCTTT
-,TRBV29-1,few,15,TRBJ1-5,CSVDGGGNSNQPQHF,TGCAGCGTTGACGGCGGAGGGAATAGCAATCAGCCCCAGCATTTT
-,TRBV5-4,-,13,TRBJ2-7,CASSCQGYDEQYF,TGTGCCAGCAGCTGTCAGGGGTACGACGAGCAGTACTTC
-,TRBV28,-,15,TRBJ1-2,CASNGDWGGTYGYTF,TGTGCCAGCAATGGGGACTGGGGGGGCACCTATGGCTACACCTTC
-,TRBV12-3/TRBV12-4,few,13,TRBJ1-1,CASSHGTGGEAFF,TGTGCCAGCAGCCACGGGACTGGGGGTGAAGCTTTCTTT
TRBD2,TRBV30,few,13,TRBJ2-7,CAWRGLAEYEQYF,TGTGCCTGGAGAGGACTAGCGGAATACGAGCAGTACTTC
-,TRBV12-3/TRBV12-4,-,13,TRBJ1-3,CASSLAAGNTIYF,TGTGCCAGCAGTTTAGCCGCTGGGAACACCATATATTTT
-,TRBV3-1,few,14,TRBJ2-4,CASSQGIGRNIQYF,TGTGCCAGCAGCCAAGGAATAGGGAGAAACATTCAGTACTTC
-,TRBV28,few,14,TRBJ2-7,CASSLMRGSHEQYF,TGTGCCAGCAGTTTAATGCGGGGATCCCACGAGCAGTACTTC
TRBD1,TRBV29-1,-,13,TRBJ1-2,CSVARTGGNGYTF,TGCAGCGTTGCCAGGACAGGGGGCAATGGCTACACCTTC
TRBD2,TRBV7-2,many,14,TRBJ2-3,CATRLAGETDTQYF,TGTGCCACCCGACTAGCGGGAGAAACAGATACGCAGTATTTT
TRBD2,TRBV5-1,-,16,TRBJ2-3,CASSLANVAGVDTQYF,TGCGCCAGCAGCTTGGCCAACGTAGCGGGAGTGGATACGCAGTATTTT
-,TRBV20-1,many,14,TRBJ2-7,CSAAEQGGTYEQYF,TGCAGTGCCGCGGAACAGGGGGGGACCTACGAGCAGTACTTC
TRBD1,TRBV5-1,few,14,TRBJ1-1,CASWDAGTEGRAFF,TGCGCCAGCTGGGATGCCGGGACAGAAGGGAGGGCTTTCTTT
-,TRBV5-4,few,15,TRBJ1-3,CASSLWGNSGNTIYF,TGTGCCAGCAGCTTATGGGGGAACTCTGGAAACACCATATATTTT
TRBD1,TRBV2,few,15,TRBJ2-7,CASTRNQGAVYEQYF,TGTGCCAGCACCCGAAATCAGGGGGCTGTCTACGAGCAGTACTTC
-,TRBV28,-,16,TRBJ1-5,CASSLISGQGTQPQHF,TGTGCCAGCAGTTTAATTTCCGGGCAGGGGACGCAGCCCCAGCATTTT